This is a list of T cell receptor beta chains from one sample in a study of Ad26.COV2.S vaccination and SARS-CoV-2 variants. Clones were sequenced by immunoSEQ multiplex PCR, and TCRdb holds only the in-frame ones, with some missing. Of about 680,000 clones listed, 89% are singletons. Sequencing was performed on peripheral blood, taken in a trial of Ad26.COV2.S vaccine versus placebo. These receptors all come from a person between 18 and 59 years old who received the Ad26.COV2.S COVID-19 vaccine or a placebo. The CDR3 runs from the conserved cysteine through the conserved F or W. The D gene is left open where the match is weak. The size entry is marked missing in some rows and otherwise reads once, few, many or a size class.

TGTGCCACCAGTGACCCAGGACTAGCGGGAGCTGTTAGGCAGTACTTC | CATSDPGLAGAVRQYF | NA | TRBV24-1 | TRBD2 | TRBJ2-7
TGTGCCAGCAGCCCCAAATACGTCCGGGACAGAGTCTACGAGCAGTACTTC | CASSPKYVRDRVYEQYF | NA | TRBV21-1 | NA | TRBJ2-7
TGTGCCAGCCGACAGGGTCCTACGAGGCAGTACTTC | CASRQGPTRQYF | NA | TRBV2 | TRBD1 | TRBJ2-7
TGTGCCAGCAGTGAACGGGCAACTAATGAAAAACTGTTTTTT | CASSERATNEKLFF | NA | TRBV6-1 | NA | TRBJ1-4
TGTGCCAGCAGCTTAGCGCGTGGGGGCAGTCGGAATCAGCCCCAGCATTTT | CASSLARGGSRNQPQHF | NA | TRBV7-9 | NA | TRBJ1-5
TGTGCCAGCAGTGTATACAGGGGAGAGCAGCCCCAGCATTTT | CASSVYRGEQPQHF | NA | TRBV27 | TRBD1 | TRBJ1-5
TGTGCCAGCAGTTTAGGACACACCTACGAGCAGTACTTC | CASSLGHTYEQYF | NA | TRBV12-3/TRBV12-4 | NA | TRBJ2-7
TGTGCCAGCAGCCCCTATGGGGGGCGAGCAGATACGCAGTATTTT | CASSPYGGRADTQYF | NA | TRBV7-2 | NA | TRBJ2-3
TGTGCCAGCAGCCTCCGAGGGGGCTACGAGCAGTACTTC | CASSLRGGYEQYF | NA | TRBV13 | NA | TRBJ2-7
TGTGCCAGCAGCTTTAATAACAGGGTGACAGATACGCAGTATTTT | CASSFNNRVTDTQYF | NA | TRBV7-8 | NA | TRBJ2-3
TGTGCCAGCAGTCCCGCAGGGGGCGCGAACACTGAAGCTTTCTTT | CASSPAGGANTEAFF | NA | TRBV2 | TRBD1 | TRBJ1-1
TGTGCCAGTAGTCCACGGCGACAGGGTAATGAAAAACTGTTTTTT | CASSPRRQGNEKLFF | NA | TRBV19 | TRBD1 | TRBJ1-4
TGCAGTGCTAGTGTGGGGGGACTAGGGACCATATATTTT | CSASVGGLGTIYF | NA | TRBV20-1 | NA | TRBJ1-3
TGTGCCAGCAGCCCCCGGAGAGCGGGATCGTACGAGCAGTACTTC | CASSPRRAGSYEQYF | NA | TRBV7-2 | TRBD2 | TRBJ2-7
TGTGCCACCAGTGATTCTGGGACAGGGGGCTTTTACAATGAGCAGTTCTTC | CATSDSGTGGFYNEQFF | NA | TRBV24-1 | TRBD1 | TRBJ2-1
TGTGCCAGTAGTATTCTCCTCGTCCGCGATTCAAGCAATCAGCCCCAGCATTTT | CASSILLVRDSSNQPQHF | NA | TRBV19 | NA | TRBJ1-5
TGTGCCAGCAGCCTCGGGAGCTCCTACGAGCAGTACTTC | CASSLGSSYEQYF | few | TRBV3-1/TRBV3-2 | NA | TRBJ2-7
TGCGCCAGCAGCGGCTCTGGAAACACCATATATTTT | CASSGSGNTIYF | NA | TRBV5-1 | NA | TRBJ1-3
TGTGCCATCAGTGAGTCGGGGGGACTAGCCTACGAGCAGTACTTC | CAISESGGLAYEQYF | NA | TRBV10-3 | TRBD2 | TRBJ2-7
TGTGCCAGCAGCGTAAGAGGGCACACTGAAGCTTTCTTT | CASSVRGHTEAFF | NA | TRBV9 | NA | TRBJ1-1
TGTGCCAGCAGCCAAGAGTTAGGTTCACCCCTCCACTTT | CASSQELGSPLHF | NA | TRBV4-2 | NA | TRBJ1-6
TGTGCCAGCAGCCAAGCCAGTACGAATTCACCCCTCCACTTT | CASSQASTNSPLHF | few | TRBV3-1/TRBV3-2 | NA | TRBJ1-6
TGTGCCAGCAGCTCGACGGGGGGGAAGGCAGATACGCAGTATTTT | CASSSTGGKADTQYF | NA | TRBV9 | TRBD2 | TRBJ2-3
TGCGCCAGCAGCCAAGGACTAGCGGACCGCACAGATACGCAGTATTTT | CASSQGLADRTDTQYF | NA | TRBV4-3 | TRBD2 | TRBJ2-3
TGTGCCAGCAGGCATAGGACAGGGGTTAACTATGGCTACACCTTC | CASRHRTGVNYGYTF | NA | TRBV2 | TRBD1 | TRBJ1-2
TGCGCCAGCAGTGAGAAGGTGAACACCGGGGAGCTGTTTTTT | CASSEKVNTGELFF | NA | TRBV10-2 | NA | TRBJ2-2
TGTGCCAGCAGTGAAAATTATCTCGCGCCGAACTATGGCTACACCTTC | CASSENYLAPNYGYTF | NA | TRBV6-1 | NA | TRBJ1-2
TGTGCCAGCAGCCAGCGGTCACCCCTCCACTTT | CASSQRSPLHF | NA | TRBV7-4 | NA | TRBJ1-6
TGTGCCAGCAGCTCCTTATCTAGCAATCAGCCCCAGCATTTT | CASSSLSSNQPQHF | NA | TRBV7-9 | NA | TRBJ1-5
TGTGCCAGCTCCGTGTTTGAAAGCTCCTATAATTCACCCCTCCACTTT | CASSVFESSYNSPLHF | NA | TRBV7-2 | NA | TRBJ1-6
TGCAGTGCTAGTCAGCAGGGTCAAGAGACCCAGTACTTC | CSASQQGQETQYF | NA | TRBV20-1 | NA | TRBJ2-5
TGTGCCAGCAGGGCTCTAGCGGGAGCGCAGGAGACCCAGTACTTC | CASRALAGAQETQYF | NA | TRBV3-1/TRBV3-2 | TRBD2 | TRBJ2-5
TGTGCCAGCAGCCTAGAAGTGTTTCAGCCCCAGCATTTT | CASSLEVFQPQHF | NA | TRBV7-2 | NA | TRBJ1-5
TGTGCCTGGAGTAAAGGACAGGGGGCAGGTGGCTACACCTTC | CAWSKGQGAGGYTF | NA | TRBV30 | TRBD1 | TRBJ1-2
TGTGCCAGCAGTCGGACCTACGAGCAGTACTTC | CASSRTYEQYF | NA | TRBV2 | NA | TRBJ2-7
TGTGCCTGGGGGACAGATAATTCACCCCTCCACTTT | CAWGTDNSPLHF | NA | TRBV30 | TRBD1 | TRBJ1-6
TGTGCCAGCAGTGAAGCCTGGAGGGGGGGAACCGAGCAGTACTTC | CASSEAWRGGTEQYF | NA | TRBV6-1 | NA | TRBJ2-7
TGCGCCAGCAGCTTGGACTTATACGAGCAGTACTTC | CASSLDLYEQYF | NA | TRBV5-1 | NA | TRBJ2-7
TGTGCCAGCAGAGTGAGCGGGAGGGTCGACGAGCAGTACTTC | CASRVSGRVDEQYF | NA | TRBV27 | TRBD2 | TRBJ2-7
TGTGCCAGCTCGCCACAGGAGGGCAGCCAAGAGACCCAGTACTTC | CASSPQEGSQETQYF | NA | TRBV18 | NA | TRBJ2-5
TGCAGCGTTGATCGCGGGGTTAGCACAGATACGCAGTATTTT | CSVDRGVSTDTQYF | NA | TRBV29-1 | NA | TRBJ2-3
TGTGCCAGCACCTCGGGACTAGCGGGAGTATGGGAGACCCAGTACTTC | CASTSGLAGVWETQYF | NA | TRBV11-1 | TRBD2 | TRBJ2-5
TGTGCCAGCAGTTCCGGGACTAGTGCCTACAATGAGCAGTTCTTC | CASSSGTSAYNEQFF | NA | TRBV6-6 | TRBD2 | TRBJ2-1
TGCAGCGTCGGACAGGACAATCAGCCCCAGCATTTT | CSVGQDNQPQHF | few | TRBV29-1 | TRBD1 | TRBJ1-5
TGCAGCGTTGTGAGGGCAGATAACTATGGCTACACCTTC | CSVVRADNYGYTF | NA | TRBV29-1 | NA | TRBJ1-2
TGCGCCAGCAGCTTGGGGGACAGACAAGGCACTGGCTACACCTTC | CASSLGDRQGTGYTF | NA | TRBV5-1 | TRBD1 | TRBJ1-2
TGTGCCAGTCTCCCAGGGGGGTCCGGCAATCAGCCCCAGCATTTT | CASLPGGSGNQPQHF | NA | TRBV19 | TRBD1 | TRBJ1-5
TGCGCCAGCAGCTTGGAGCGGGGCGGGAGCCCAGGTACGCAGTATTTT | CASSLERGGSPGTQYF | NA | TRBV5-1 | TRBD2 | TRBJ2-3
TGTGCCAGCAGCTTGTTGCCTGACAGACCTAACTATGGCTACACCTTC | CASSLLPDRPNYGYTF | NA | TRBV5-5 | NA | TRBJ1-2
TGTGCCACCAGTGACACGGACAGGGAGACCCAGTACTTC | CATSDTDRETQYF | NA | TRBV24-1 | TRBD1 | TRBJ2-5
TGTGCCTGGAGCGGGGGGGGAACTAGCGGGAGCAAGCAGTTCTTC | CAWSGGGTSGSKQFF | NA | TRBV30 | TRBD2 | TRBJ2-1
TGTGCCAGCGGACTAGCGGGAGGAGGGGGAGAGACCCAGTACTTC | CASGLAGGGGETQYF | NA | TRBV5-4 | TRBD2 | TRBJ2-5
TGTGCCAGTAGCCCGGGACAGATGTACGAGCAGTACTTC | CASSPGQMYEQYF | few | TRBV19 | TRBD1 | TRBJ2-7
TGTGCCAGCAGCTTGACAGGGATTGGCTACACCTTC | CASSLTGIGYTF | NA | TRBV9 | TRBD1 | TRBJ1-2
TGTGCCAGCAGCCCCGCCGCAGAATCAGAAGCTTTCTTT | CASSPAAESEAFF | NA | TRBV6-5 | NA | TRBJ1-1
TGTGCCAGCAAGGACGGACTCTACTCTGGGGCCAACGTCCTGACTTTC | CASKDGLYSGANVLTF | NA | TRBV27 | NA | TRBJ2-6
TGTGCCTGGAGTGTATCACTAGCGAAGAATGAGCAGTTCTTC | CAWSVSLAKNEQFF | NA | TRBV30 | TRBD2 | TRBJ2-1